Presented here are 15 T cell receptor beta chains from one specimen sequenced in a study of blood T cell repertoires in COVID-19. The protocol was immunoSEQ multiplex PCR, while the TCRdb copy is restricted to in-frame clones and leaves out a portion. Of about 120,000 clones in the sample, about 74% were seen once. The sequenced material came from peripheral blood. These receptors were taken from a man between 65 and 79 years old with acute or convalescent COVID-19.

The gene calls are TRBV12-5 and TRBJ2-6; D perhaps matches TRBD1 (6 bases). Germline V gives CDR1 LGHNT, CDR2 FRNRAP. There are 18 residues in the CDR3. V lost 5 bases to trimming and J lost 0 bases, with 17 bases between them. The CDR3 DNA sequence: TGTGCTAGTGGTGTTCCAGGGGATCAGGCCTCTGGGGCCAACGTCCTGACTTTC. It is translated as CASGVPGDQASGANVLTF.

V gene TRBV7-9 combines with J gene TRBJ1-1, with D unclear. Trimming removed 3 bases at V and 3 bases at J, with 8 bases between. Germline V gene lookup returns CDR1 SEHNR and CDR2 FQNEAQ (reference sequence). This CDR3 has 13 residues. The CDR3 reads CASSFGGHTEAFF. The CDR3 DNA follows: TGTGCCAGCAGCTTTGGCGGGCACACTGAAGCTTTCTTT.

The genes are TRBV9 and TRBJ1-4, with 8 positions matching TRBD1. Germline V CDR1 and CDR2: SGDLS, YYNGEE. Trimming took 3 bases from V and 2 from J; bases not matched to a gene: 3. The CDR3 contains 15 residues. The CDR3 reads CASSADRGTNEKLFF. CDR3 nucleotides: TGTGCCAGCAGCGCCGACAGGGGTACTAATGAAAAACTGTTTTTT.

The chain has TRBV15 and TRBJ1-6, with D unresolved. In germline, CDR1 is LNHNV, CDR2 YYDKDF (reference sequence). V lost 0 bases, J lost 13 bases, and 7 bases lay in between. The CDR3 is made up of 12 amino acids. The CDR3, as DNA: TGTGCCACCAGCAGAGATACATCGCCCCTCCACTTT. This encodes CATSRDTSPLHF.

The gene calls are TRBV6-5 and TRBJ1-3; perhaps TRBD1 as D (6 bases). The CDR3 extends over 15 amino acids. V shed 4 bases and J shed 5 bases, with 15 bases lying between them. CDR1 MNHEY and CDR2 SVGAGI come from the germline V gene. The DNA of the CDR3 is TGTGCCAGCAGTTTCGGGACACTTGGAAGAAACACCATATATTTT. Translating gives CASSFGTLGRNTIYF.

This clone was seen a single time. This chain uses TRBV3-1 (or the pseudogene TRBV3-2) with TRBJ2-2, with TRBD2 matching over 10 bases. Germline V gene sequence: CDR1 LGHDT, CDR2 YNNKEL (reference sequence). V shed 4 bases, J shed 4 bases, and the junction held 3 bases outside the gene matches. The CDR3 consists of 15 residues. CDR3 DNA sequence: TGTGCCAGCAGCCGGACTAGCGGATTCACCGGGGAGCTGTTTTTT. The encoded protein is CASSRTSGFTGELFF.

The rearrangement links TRBV7-9 to TRBJ1-1; 9 bases agree with TRBD1. Germline lookup yields CDR1 SEHNR and CDR2 FQNEAQ (reference sequence). J gave up 5 bases and V 5 bases, and 6 bases lay outside the gene matches. The CDR3 has 14 residues. CDR3 protein: CASSTGTGYTEAFF. CDR3 DNA sequence: TGTGCCAGCAGCACCGGGACAGGGTATACTGAAGCTTTCTTT.

This chain links TRBV27 with TRBJ1-5, with 8 bases that match TRBD1. The CDR3 contains 15 residues. Germline V CDR1 and CDR2: MNHEY, SMNVEV (reference sequence). V lost 5 bases to trimming and J lost 5 bases; unmatched junction nucleotides: 8. CDR3 nucleotide sequence: TGTGCCAGCAGTCCCGCAGGGGGCGCGCATCAGCCCCAGCATTTT. This gives the protein CASSPAGGAHQPQHF.

The chain employs TRBV27 and TRBJ2-7, with 8 bases fitting TRBD2. V was pared by 10 bases and J by 0 bases, with 5 bases of the junction left unmatched. Germline CDR1 and CDR2: MNHEY and SMNVEV (reference sequence). This CDR3 is 13 amino acids long. The CDR3 region is CATSGGSSYEQYF. DNA of the CDR3: TGTGCCACCTCGGGGGGGAGCTCCTACGAGCAGTACTTC.

The chain uses TRBV18 and TRBJ2-1, with 12 bases identical to TRBD1. The CDR3 consists of 17 residues. Germline loops: CDR1 KGHSH, CDR2 LQKENI. The J segment lost 8 bases and the V segment lost 3 bases, leaving 11 bases of the junction unmatched. In DNA form, the CDR3 reads TGTGCCAGCTCACCTCCGCGGGACAGGGGGCGCAGGTATGAGCAGTTCTTC. Protein: CASSPPRDRGRRYEQFF.

This clone was detected only once. The rearrangement links TRBV27 to TRBJ1-1, with 8 nucleotides matching TRBD1. CDR1 and CDR2 (germline): MNHEY, SMNVEV (reference sequence). CDR3 length: 14 residues. V lost 7 bases to trimming and J lost 8 bases; unmatched junction nucleotides: 12. The CDR3, as DNA: TGTGCCAGCACCAGGGACAGGACCCAACCCGAAGCTTTCTTT. It yields the protein CASTRDRTQPEAFF.

V is TRBV18 and J is TRBJ2-3, with a weak D call TRBD1 (5 bases). CDR3 size: 15 residues. The germline V gene encodes CDR1 KGHSH and CDR2 LQKENI. With 1 base removed from V and 3 bases from J, the gap between germline ends came to 11 bases. As DNA, the CDR3 is TGTGCCAGCTCACCACGGGCAGGGTGGACAGATACGCAGTATTTT. Translation gives CASSPRAGWTDTQYF.

J is TRBJ2-1 and V is TRBV5-6; TRBD2 matches at 7 bases. This CDR3 has 14 amino acids. After removal of 2 bases from V and 5 bases from J, the junction contained 4 bases not matched to a gene. From germline, CDR1 is SGHDT and CDR2 YYEEEE. The CDR3 DNA sequence: TGTGCCAGCAGCTTCGCCGGGGGGAACAATGAGCAGTTCTTC. This gives the protein CASSFAGGNNEQFF.

V is TRBV7-3 and J is TRBJ2-7; D unresolved. Between the trimmed V and J ends, which lost 5 bases and 5 bases, there was a span of 16 bases. The CDR3 runs to 14 residues. Germline CDR1 and CDR2: SGHTA and FQGTGA. CDR3 nucleotides: TGTGCCAGCAGCCCCGGGTTCCTAGGTGACGAGCAGTACTTC. Amino acid sequence: CASSPGFLGDEQYF.

The CDR3 is CASSSSDGQYF. CDR3 nucleotide sequence: TGTGCCAGCAGCTCAAGCGATGGGCAGTACTTC. This chain connects TRBV6-2 or TRBV6-3 to TRBJ2-7; D gene ambiguous. The CDR3 has 11 residues. The V end was cut by 6 bases, the J end by 9 bases, with 12 bases between. Per germline, CDR1 MNHEY and CDR2 SVGEGT.